A single T cell receptor (beta chain) is shown here with its context. Its binding antigen is unknown. No base-level quality is on record; no much larger clone is a single base apart. The immunoSEQ kit was used, according to the manufacturer's recommendations, to generate TCR beta libraries from genomic DNA. For library preparation, a first multiplex PCR was performed with proprietary primers, followed by a second PCR in which unique barcodes were added, and bead cleanups were performed after each round. A positive control reaction and a negative control reaction, both provided in the kit, were run with every batch of samples. The final libraries underwent checking on an Agilent 4200 TapeStation D1000 ScreenTape, volumetric pooling, and quantification by qPCR. Sequencing was performed on an Illumina NextSeq500 with a MidOutput 150-cycle cartridge, and 156 Read1 and 15 Index1 cycles were run with kit custom primers. The pooled library was loaded at 1.0 pM, and roughly 20% PhiX control was spiked in. The study's processing was this. Vendor-processed data were analyzed in R, with a clonotype defined as all T cells sharing the same CDR3 nucleotide sequence. For clone abundance analyses, frequencies were normalized to the 10,000 most abundant clones per sample. Before analysis, public T cell clones were removed, and these numbered fewer than five per sample on average. A difference in abundance of at least 32-fold between compartments was used to define tumor-enriched and baseline blood-enriched clonotypes. A beta-binomial differential abundance model was applied to find clonotypes that expanded or contracted between blood time points. Similarity between tumor and blood repertoires was quantified using the Baroni-Urbani and Buser coefficient, and groups were compared with two-tailed Wilcoxon tests in R. This is the immuneACCESS table as TCRdb keeps it, with only in-frame sequences that have V and J called. A part of the clones is gone; compared with another copy, unresolved V genes explain less than half, and the rest is unexplained. V and J calls and clone size are as listed in that table; D and trimming were resolved from the DNA. In this sample the table shows some 120,000 clones, about 81% of which occur a single time. The top ten hold under 2.5% of the sample.

Per the publication, the time point label means: blood 2 weeks post-SBRT. Sample treatment or condition, as interpreted from the label and publication: 15 Gy SBRT to primary tumor, nephrectomy 4 weeks later. To follow tumor-enriched clonotypes, peripheral blood was collected serially from radiation-treated patients at baseline and again at 2 weeks and 4 weeks after SBRT. Renal cell carcinoma with clear cell pathology was present in all patients. The QIAamp DNA Blood Mini Kit (Qiagen) was used to prepare genomic DNA for TCR sequencing. Only samples passing all quality control checks were included in the analyses. The sample originates from a study of radiation and T cells in renal cell carcinoma (dated by TCRdb to about 2020). Study-level background: Samples came from a clinical trial, in which primary renal cell carcinomas received 15 Gy stereotactic body radiation therapy followed by nephrectomy 4 weeks later. In total, about 50 samples, comprising approximately 26 tumors and approximately 27 peripheral blood samples, were subjected to TCR beta sequencing. In the 53 samples combined, 4,016,671 unique CDR3 nucleotide sequences were found, encoding about 3 million unique CDR3 amino acid sequences.

The research as a whole found: Because the trial had a single-armed design, the trial could not examine how radiation dose or scheduling affected the TCR repertoire. Top tumor clonotypes rose in blood from baseline to 2 weeks post-radiation, then contracted by 4 weeks, suggesting transient expansion of tumor-resident clones. Dynamics of the blood repertoire were not tracked past 4 weeks after treatment. Because pretreatment tumor biopsies were not available, the baseline intratumoral presence of clonotypes could not be determined.

The source was blood, collected from a patient whose treatment included radiotherapy and nephrectomy. The sequence was collected from a woman aged 55-69 years with renal cell carcinoma.

CDR3 region: CASSQQGESYNEQFF. DNA sequence: TGTGCCAGCAGTCAACAGGGGGAGTCCTACAATGAGCAGTTCTTC. Recombination joined TRBV27 with TRBJ2-1; TRBD1 fits 8 bases in the junction. At the junction V is shortened by 5 bases and J by 1 base; bases outside the gene matches: 4. The CDR3 sequence holds 15 residues, the cysteine and phenylalanine included. Of all the DNA, just the CDR3 is kept, 45 bases in frame from base 1. In the germline V gene (reference sequence), CDR1 corresponds to MNHEY and CDR2 to SMNVEV.